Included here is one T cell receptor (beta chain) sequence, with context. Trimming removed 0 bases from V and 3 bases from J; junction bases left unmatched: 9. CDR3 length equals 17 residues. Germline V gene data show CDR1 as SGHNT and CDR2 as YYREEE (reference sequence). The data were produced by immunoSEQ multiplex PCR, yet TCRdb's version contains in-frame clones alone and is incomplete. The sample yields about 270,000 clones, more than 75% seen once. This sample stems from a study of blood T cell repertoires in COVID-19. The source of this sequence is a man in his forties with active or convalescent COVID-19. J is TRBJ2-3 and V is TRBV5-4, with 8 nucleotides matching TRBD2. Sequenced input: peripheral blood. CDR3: CASSLGLSGSLTDTQYF. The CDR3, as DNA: TGTGCCAGCAGCTTGGGATTAAGCGGGAGTCTAACAGATACGCAGTATTTT.